This T cell receptor (beta chain) was documented in a study of blood T cell repertoires in COVID-19. This CDR3 region has 14 residues. CDR1 is SGHVS and CDR2 is FQNEAQ in the germline V gene. With 4 bases removed from V and 5 bases from J, the gap between germline ends came to 9 bases. As originally analysed: Quantification of nucleated cells was approximated via reference gene primer amplification. Clones were sequenced by immunoSEQ multiplex PCR, and TCRdb holds only the in-frame ones, with some missing. V, J and clone size were drawn from that table, and D and trimming were deduced from the DNA. The sample shows approximately 270,000 clones, approximately 90% of them seen only once.

This chain connects TRBV7-8 to TRBJ1-6, with a weak D call TRBD1 (6 bases). Sequenced input: peripheral blood. This TCR came from a man aged 18 to 30 with active or convalescent COVID-19. Here the CDR3 DNA reads TGTGCCAGCAGCTACACAGGGAATAATTCACCCCTCCACTTT. This codes for CASSYTGNNSPLHF.